This T cell receptor (beta chain) derives from a study of T cell repertoires in cytomegalovirus infection. General study findings and limits: Ex vivo, HLA-C-restricted CMV-specific TCR beta clonotypes prevailed over the rest of the response.

This clonotype was detected many times. Its specificity is unknown. TCRdb fed the reads into MiXCR, producing one record per CDR3 protein. Of about 260,000 distinct CDR3 sequences in the sample, roughly an eighth were seen once. Sequenced sample: PBMCs. The sequence came from a human donor in good health (CMV status not recorded). Some clones in this sample may be carry-over from other donors' samples.

The DNA of the CDR3 is TGTGCCAGCAGTGAACCTAAGCCCTCGAACACCGGGGAGCTGTTTTTT. Translated: CASSEPKPSNTGELFF. V is TRBV6-1 and J is TRBJ2-2; no reliable D call. This CDR3 has 16 amino acids. Trimming took off 2 bases at V and 0 bases at J, with 10 bases between the two ends. In germline, CDR1 is MNHNS, CDR2 SASEGT.